The sequence of this T cell receptor (beta chain) was determined in a study of identical twins. TCRdb used MiXCR to reprocess the 5' RACE reads, holding one entry per CDR3 protein. Of roughly 230,000 distinct CDR3 sequences detected, approximately 8.3% appear once; the ten largest clones hold approximately 3%. In every case, the donor was a healthy Caucasian. This clonotype was seen a few times. V lost 7 bases to trimming and J lost 10 bases; unmatched junction nucleotides: 9. Germline V gene lookup returns CDR1 SGHRS and CDR2 YFSETQ. There are 14 residues in the CDR3. This same sample was also part of a study on yellow fever vaccine responses in identical twins. Per that study: Vaccine T cell responses of twins reportedly seemed partly convergent and partly personalized.

This TCR came from a woman younger than 35 in good health. The V call is TRBV5-1, the J call TRBJ2-1, with 12 bases aligning to TRBD1. The sample taken for sequencing was CD8+ T cells sorted from blood. The CDR3 DNA sequence: TGCGCCAGCGGAAAGGGACAGGGGGCGCAAGAGCAGTTCTTC. It is translated as CASGKGQGAQEQFF. The entire variable domain, with the rest obtained from reference TRBV5-1 and TRBJ2-1, is as follows: KAGVTQTPRYLIKTRGQQVTLSCSPISGHRSVSWYQQTPGQGLQFLFEYFSETQRNKGNFPGRFSGRQFSNSRSEMNVSTLELGDSALYLCASGKGQGAQEQFFGPGTRLTVL.